Listed here is a single T cell receptor (beta chain). Its antigen is unidentified. These data belong to a study of TIL therapy for anti-PD-1-resistant metastatic lung cancer. Whole-study results and caveats: Patients were highly selected, enriched for treatment-naive, never-smoker and oncogene-addicted cases. Many TIL product clones were absent from baseline tumor, suggesting clonal contraction.

Indicated time point: pre-treatment sample, taken before nivolumab and TIL therapy. Tumor tissue came from excised metastases, mostly pleural nodules or supraclavicular lymph nodes. The CDR3 loop spans 16 amino acids. The trim removed 3 bases at V and 0 bases at J, leaving 4 bases unmatched. Germline CDR1 is SNHLY and CDR2 is FYNNEI. The immunoSEQ assay was v3. Libraries were sequenced to 2 million to 2.5 million read pairs (survey) or roughly 5-6.5 million (deep). The method was immunoSEQ multiplex PCR; TCRdb's version includes in-frame clones alone and lacks a portion of them. The repertoire holds over 25,000 clones, approximately 72% seen once, with 7.4% in the top ten.

The origin of this receptor is a person aged 25 to 80 with non-small cell lung cancer. The starting material was tumor tissue, obtained at baseline. The V gene is TRBV2, the J gene TRBJ2-1, with 8 bases identical to TRBD2. The CDR3, as DNA: TGTGCCAGCAGTGAGCGCGGGACTAGCTCCTACAATGAGCAGTTCTTC. This encodes CASSERGTSSYNEQFF.